The present entry profiles one TCR beta chain with its context. What it binds is unknown. These data are taken from a study of cytomegalovirus exposure and HLA in healthy donors. Study-wide points: In a later analysis, a missense DCLRE1C variant was linked to TCR beta V- and J-gene trimming.

This CDR3 contains 14 residues. Germline CDR1 SGHVS, CDR2 FQNEAQ. Trimming removed 2 bases from V and 6 bases from J, with 11 bases in between. PCR involved 60 Vbeta and 13 Jbeta primers. This table comes from immunoSEQ multiplex PCR, and its TCRdb copy is limited to in-frame clones, with some not included. The table includes 100,000 to 150,000 clones, around 83% detected once. The chain couples TRBV7-8 to TRBJ1-5, with D perhaps matching TRBD1 (6 bases). Sequencing input: PBMCs. This clonotype originated in a man between 45 and 60 years old in good health and CMV-seronegative. The CDR3 bases are TGTGCCAGCAGCTTACAGGCAGGGGCTCAGCCCCAGCATTTT. This gives the protein CASSLQAGAQPQHF.